These T cell receptor beta chains were read from a single sample in a study of T-cell reconstitution after alpha-beta-depleted transplantation in children. One entry per CDR3 protein results from TCRdb running MiXCR on the PCR reads. The sample has about 110,000 distinct CDR3 sequences, around 6.4% seen once. The material was PBMCs, mostly from graft donor cells, obtained 360 days after TCRalphabeta/CD19-depleted stem cell transplant. Receptors were obtained from a male patient aged 2-9 years who had a stem cell transplant for acute lymphoblastic leukemia, so the T cells may come from the graft donor. The CDR3 runs from the conserved cysteine through the conserved F or W. The D gene is left open where the match is weak. Size tells how often a clone was seen (once, few, many) or the class of an expanded clone, and some rows leave it out.

d_call	v_call	clone_size	cdr3_length	j_call	cdr3_aa	cdr3_nt
TRBD2	TRBV5-1	many	17	TRBJ2-7	CASSWGLAGAVSYEQYF	TGCGCCAGCAGCTGGGGACTAGCGGGAGCTGTCTCCTACGAGCAGTACTTC
-	TRBV7-2	many	15	TRBJ2-1	CASSFWTIAYNEQFF	TGTGCCAGCAGCTTTTGGACAATAGCCTACAATGAGCAGTTCTTC
-	TRBV6-2/TRBV6-3	many	15	TRBJ1-1	CASSYGVLEHTEAFF	TGTGCCAGCAGTTACGGGGTCCTTGAGCACACTGAAGCTTTCTTT
-	TRBV18	many	13	TRBJ1-1	CASSPDLNTEAFF	TGTGCCAGCTCACCTGACCTGAACACTGAAGCTTTCTTT
-	TRBV2	many	15	TRBJ2-5	CASSEPRTAKETQYF	TGTGCCAGCAGTGAGCCCCGGACGGCCAAAGAGACCCAGTACTTC
TRBD2	TRBV29-1	many	15	TRBJ2-3	CSALGGGRPTDTQYF	TGCAGCGCCCTCGGCGGGGGGCGCCCCACAGATACGCAGTATTTT
-	TRBV6-2/TRBV6-3	many	11	TRBJ2-2	CASSYPGELFF	TGCGCCAGCAGCTACCCCGGGGAGCTGTTTTTT
-	TRBV19	-	14	TRBJ2-3	CASSRHLRTDTQYF	TGTGCCAGTAGTCGGCATTTACGCACAGATACGCAGTATTTT
-	TRBV7-9	many	13	TRBJ1-6	CASSPPGRGPLHF	TGTGCCAGCAGCCCCCCCGGGAGAGGGCCCCTCCACTTT
-	TRBV29-1	many	11	TRBJ1-1	CSVRGNTEAFF	TGCAGCGTTCGGGGGAACACTGAAGCTTTCTTT
-	TRBV10-3	many	14	TRBJ1-1	CAIRLRDSYTEAFF	TGTGCCATCAGACTCCGGGACTCCTACACTGAAGCTTTCTTT
TRBD2	TRBV9	-	17	TRBJ2-2	CASSVALTSGRTGELFF	TGTGCCAGCAGCGTAGCCCTGACTAGCGGGAGAACGGGGGAGCTGTTTTTT
TRBD1	TRBV12-5	many	14	TRBJ1-1	CASGGDSWNTEAFF	TGTGCTAGTGGGGGGGACAGCTGGAACACTGAAGCTTTCTTT
-	TRBV10-3	many	16	TRBJ2-7	CAISFPTLLGAYEQYF	TGTGCCATCAGCTTCCCGACTCTCTTAGGTGCCTACGAGCAGTACTTC
-	TRBV10-3	many	15	TRBJ1-2	CAISESAPSDYGYTF	TGTGCCATCAGTGAGTCGGCGCCCTCCGACTATGGCTACACCTTC
-	TRBV7-8	few	14	TRBJ2-3	CAIKGRDNTDTQYF	TGTGCCATCAAGGGGCGGGATAATACAGATACGCAGTATTTT
TRBD1	TRBV6-1	many	14	TRBJ2-4	CASRKDRLWDIQYF	TGTGCCAGCAGGAAGGACAGGCTATGGGACATTCAGTACTTC
-	TRBV18	-	17	TRBJ2-4	CASSRRPSSKVKNIQYF	TGTGCCAGCTCACGAAGACCGTCCTCAAAGGTCAAAAACATTCAGTACTTC
-	TRBV12-5	many	12	TRBJ2-2	CASARGSGELFF	TGTGCTAGTGCCAGGGGTTCCGGGGAGCTGTTTTTT
TRBD1	TRBV28	many	16	TRBJ2-1	CASSLWTGRTYNEQFF	TGTGCCAGCAGTCTCTGGACAGGGAGAACCTACAATGAGCAGTTCTTC
TRBD2	TRBV3-1	many	15	TRBJ2-3	CASSQVGGKTDTQYF	TGTGCCAGCAGCCAGGTCGGGGGGAAGACAGATACGCAGTATTTT
-	TRBV6-2/TRBV6-3	many	13	TRBJ2-1	CASRTDGYNEQFF	TGTGCCAGCAGAACGGACGGGTACAATGAGCAGTTCTTC
TRBD2	TRBV9	many	15	TRBJ2-7	CASSLTGTRTYEQYF	TGTGCCAGCAGCCTCACCGGGACTAGAACCTACGAGCAGTACTTC
TRBD2	TRBV29-1	many	15	TRBJ2-2	CSVSGTSGRTGELFF	TGCAGCGTGTCCGGGACTAGCGGGAGAACCGGGGAGCTGTTTTTT
-	TRBV10-3	-	13	TRBJ2-3	CAITRVGTDTQYF	TGTGCCATCACCCGCGTGGGGACTGATACGCAGTATTTT
-	TRBV4-2	few	16	TRBJ2-7	CASSPLMEGNHREQYF	TGTGCCAGCAGCCCCCTTATGGAGGGAAATCATCGGGAGCAGTACTTC
-	TRBV28	few	16	TRBJ2-7	CASSSHPGRAPYEQYF	TGTGCCAGCAGTTCTCATCCGGGACGAGCACCCTACGAGCAGTACTTC
-	TRBV2	-	14	TRBJ1-1	CASSGGLGHTEAFF	TGTGCCAGCAGTGGGGGACTGGGTCACACTGAAGCTTTCTTT
-	TRBV7-9	many	16	TRBJ2-6	CASSFQGGTGANVLTF	TGTGCCAGCAGCTTTCAGGGCGGGACTGGGGCCAACGTCCTGACTTTC
TRBD1	TRBV7-9	-	17	TRBJ2-3	CASSPLSTGELADTQYF	TGTGCCAGCAGCCCCCTTTCGACAGGGGAATTAGCAGATACGCAGTATTTT
-	TRBV7-2	many	13	TRBJ2-7	CASSAGVYYEQYF	TGTGCCAGCAGCGCCGGAGTTTACTACGAGCAGTACTTC
TRBD1	TRBV7-2	many	14	TRBJ1-4	CASSVNRGNEKLFF	TGTGCCAGCAGCGTCAACAGGGGGAATGAAAAACTGTTTTTT
TRBD1	TRBV5-1	few	16	TRBJ2-7	CASSLGFGTALYEQYF	TGCGCCAGCAGCTTAGGGTTCGGGACAGCGCTGTACGAGCAGTACTTC
-	TRBV7-2	many	15	TRBJ2-5	CASSLSLGAGETQYF	TGTGCCAGCAGCTTATCGCTGGGTGCGGGGGAGACCCAGTACTTC